One sample yielded the 29 T cell receptor beta chains listed below, sequenced in a study of siplizumab effects on memory and regulatory T cells (dated by TCRdb to 2018 to 2020). Library generation was performed with the immunoSEQ multiplex PCR assay. What TCRdb holds here is the immuneACCESS table cut down to in-frame rearrangements. Part of the clones is not present; checked against another copy, under half of the missing clones reflect an unresolved V gene, and the others are unexplained. This sample holds some 75,000 clones; around 93% were observed only once. Around 5% of the sample lies in the top ten. The sequencing sample was made of CD8+ T cells sorted from blood. These receptors were obtained from a human donor in good health.

V is TRBV4-3 and J is TRBJ2-3; TRBD1 aligns across 7 bases. This CDR3 spans 15 amino acids. V was clipped by 1 base and J by 2 bases; unmatched bases: 3. Germline CDR1 LGHNA, CDR2 YSLEER. Here the CDR3 DNA reads TGCGCCAGCAGCCAAGTGGGACAGAACACAGATACGCAGTATTTT. This codes for CASSQVGQNTDTQYF.

CDR3: CASSQGSGGALWSYNEQFF. The DNA for the CDR3 is TGCGCCAGCAGCCAAGGCAGCGGGGGGGCACTTTGGTCCTACAATGAGCAGTTCTTC. This chain uses TRBV4-3 with TRBJ2-1; 10 nucleotides line up with TRBD2. This CDR3 spans 19 amino acids. Germline CDR1 LGHNA, CDR2 YSLEER. V shed 1 base, J shed 1 base, and the junction held 10 bases outside the gene matches.

The chain recombines TRBV30 with TRBJ1-1; D remains ambiguous. CDR1 is GTSNPN, CDR2 SVGIG, per germline (reference sequence). This CDR3 is built from 12 residues. The germline V and J ends were trimmed by 4 bases and 3 bases, with 9 bases remaining between them. The CDR3 nucleotides are TGTGCCTGGATTCGGGTCGACACTGAAGCTTTCTTT. It is translated as CAWIRVDTEAFF. Full variable domain (remainder filled in from reference TRBV30 and TRBJ1-1): SQTIHQWPATLVQPVGSPLSLECTVEGTSNPNLYWYRQAAGRGLQLLFYSVGIGQISSEVPQNLSASRPQDRQFILSSKKLLLSDSGFYLCAWIRVDTEAFFGQGTRLTVV.

This clone was counted only a few times. This sequence joins TRBV4-2 and TRBJ1-1, with 7 bases matching TRBD1. Germline values: CDR1 LGHNA, CDR2 YNFKEQ. V lost 0 bases to trimming and J lost 3 bases; unmatched junction nucleotides: 4. The CDR3 extends over 15 amino acids. The chain's CDR3 is CASSQDATGDTEAFF. CDR3 in DNA: TGTGCCAGCAGCCAAGATGCCACAGGGGACACTGAAGCTTTCTTT.

V gene TRBV6-4 combines with J gene TRBJ2-1; D is unresolved. Germline assignment: CDR1 MRHNA and CDR2 SNTAGT. Trimming took 0 bases from V and 7 from J, leaving 7 bases between them. The CDR3 consists of 13 residues. Written as DNA, the CDR3 is TGTGCCAGCAGTGACTCAGTATTGAATGAGCAGTTCTTC. It specifies CASSDSVLNEQFF.

This chain links TRBV6-1 with TRBJ2-5, with D possibly TRBD2 on 6 matching bases. Trimming pared 2 bases from V and 5 bases from J, leaving 12 bases between. The CDR3 totals 14 residues. CDR1 is MNHNS, CDR2 SASEGT, per germline. DNA for the CDR3: TGTGCCAGCAGTGAATGGGGGGTGGGTGAGACCCAGTACTTC. Translation gives CASSEWGVGETQYF.

In this sample, this clone turned up once. The V call is TRBV5-1, the J call TRBJ1-1, with D possibly being TRBD1 (5 bases). The CDR3 has 14 amino acids. Per the germline V gene, CDR1 is SGHRS and CDR2 is YFSETQ. Trimming removed 0 bases from V and 4 bases from J, with 10 bases in between. The CDR3 DNA reads as TGCGCCAGCAGCTTGGCGGGGGAGGGCACTGAAGCTTTCTTT. This sequence encodes CASSLAGEGTEAFF.

This chain joins TRBV6-5 and TRBJ2-2; D might be TRBD1 (6 bases). In germline, CDR1 is MNHEY, CDR2 SVGAGI. V was trimmed by 6 bases and J by 5 bases, leaving 13 bases between them. CDR3 length equals 14 residues. The CDR3: CASRAGAMTGELFF. DNA for the CDR3: TGTGCCAGCAGGGCAGGGGCGATGACCGGGGAGCTGTTTTTT.

The V and J genes are TRBV4-3 and TRBJ2-1, with D possibly matching TRBD1 (5 bases). CDR3 length: 17 residues. Trimming cost V 0 bases and J 6 bases, with 18 bases left between them. Germline values: CDR1 LGHNA, CDR2 YSLEER. The CDR3 sequence: CASSQERLNRWGNEQFF. CDR3 in DNA: TGCGCCAGCAGCCAAGAACGCCTAAACAGGTGGGGCAATGAGCAGTTCTTC.

This chain joins TRBV28 and TRBJ2-7; D may be TRBD2 (6 bases). V was cut by 0 bases and J by 7 bases, with 7 bases left in between. Germline lookup yields CDR1 MDHEN and CDR2 SYDVKM. The CDR3 covers 12 residues. This CDR3 reads CASSLWGGEQYF. The CDR3 region has the DNA TGTGCCAGCAGTTTATGGGGGGGAGAGCAGTACTTC.

V usage is TRBV12-5 and J usage is TRBJ1-4; D uncertain. The CDR3 is 13 amino acids. Trimming stripped 9 bases from V and 0 bases from J, with 8 bases between. Germline V CDR1 and CDR2: LGHNT, FRNRAP. The CDR3 reads CARSGPTNEKLFF. CDR3 sequence (DNA): TGTGCTAGGTCCGGACCAACTAATGAAAAACTGTTTTTT.

Remarks on this clone: Other DNA sequences within the sample encode an identical CDR3. The chain recombines TRBV4-1 with TRBJ2-7; D might be TRBD2 (5 bases). V gave up 0 bases and J gave up 0 bases, with 9 bases separating them. Germline values: CDR1 MGHRA, CDR2 YSYEKL. The CDR3 runs to 15 residues. CDR3 amino acids: CASSQDGGSSYEQYF. The CDR3, as DNA: TGCGCCAGCAGCCAAGACGGTGGGAGCTCCTACGAGCAGTACTTC.

J is TRBJ2-4 and V is TRBV5-4; D is possibly TRBD1 (7 bases). The V gene's germline CDR1 is SGHNT and CDR2 YYREEE (reference sequence). This CDR3 has 14 residues. With 3 bases removed from V and 6 bases from J, the gap between germline ends came to 13 bases. The DNA for the CDR3 is TGTGCCAGCAGCTCCGACAGGGACTCAAACATTCAGTACTTC. Encoded protein: CASSSDRDSNIQYF.

The chain recombines TRBV6-1 with TRBJ1-1; D is possibly TRBD1 (5 bases). V was clipped by 2 bases and J by 3 bases, with 10 bases between them. This CDR3 region has 14 residues. Per germline, CDR1 MNHNS and CDR2 SASEGT. The CDR3 DNA reads as TGTGCCAGCAGTGAAAAACAGGAGTACACTGAAGCTTTCTTT. Its translation: CASSEKQEYTEAFF.

This chain uses TRBV6-1 with TRBJ1-1; no definite D call. Germline V CDR1 and CDR2: MNHNS, SASEGT. The CDR3 has 15 residues. Trimming removed 7 bases from V and 0 bases from J, with 15 bases in between. CDR3 bases: TGTGCCAGCAAGTTAGGGTCCGTCCTGAACACTGAAGCTTTCTTT. This codes for CASKLGSVLNTEAFF.

The chain uses TRBV15 and TRBJ2-7, with D perhaps matching TRBD1 or TRBD2 (5 bases each). CDR1 is LNHNV, CDR2 YYDKDF, per germline (reference sequence). Between the trimmed V and J ends, which lost 0 bases and 0 bases, there was a span of 12 bases. This CDR3 spans 16 amino acids. Written as DNA, the CDR3 is TGTGCCACCAGCAGAGATGGGACGGGAAGCTCCTACGAGCAGTACTTC. This translates into CATSRDGTGSSYEQYF.

The V call is TRBV5-6, the J call TRBJ2-2; maybe TRBD2 (5 bases). The CDR3 length is 13 residues. Trimming shortened V by 1 base and J by 6 bases, and 7 bases separated the two germline ends. CDR1 is SGHDT, CDR2 YYEEEE, per germline. CDR3 amino acids: CASSLRSAGELFF. The CDR3 DNA sequence: TGTGCCAGCAGCTTGCGTAGCGCCGGGGAGCTGTTTTTT.

V and J are TRBV6-5 and TRBJ1-2, with D perhaps TRBD1 (5 bases). V was cut by 5 bases and J by 4 bases, with 11 bases left in between. The CDR3 sequence is 13 residues long. Germline loops: CDR1 MNHEY, CDR2 SVGAGI. The CDR3 DNA sequence: TGTGCCAGCAGTCCAGGGTTTAGCTATGGCTACACCTTC. This codes for CASSPGFSYGYTF.

To note about this clone: The same CDR3 also results from other DNA sequences found in this sample. The chain employs TRBV29-1 and TRBJ2-7, with unresolved D. Germline V CDR1 and CDR2: SQVTM, ANQGSEA. Trimming took off 3 bases at V and 1 base at J, with 4 bases between the two ends. The CDR3 is 11 residues long. In nucleotides, the CDR3 is TGCAGCGTTGAGGAATCCTACGAGCAGTACTTC. It yields the protein CSVEESYEQYF.

This chain joins TRBV28 and TRBJ1-4, with D possibly matching TRBD1 (5 bases). CDR1 is MDHEN and CDR2 is SYDVKM in the germline V gene. The CDR3 loop spans 14 amino acids. Trimming cost V 7 bases and J 0 bases, with 9 bases left between them. The CDR3 coding sequence is TGTGCCAGCACCCCGACAGCAACTAATGAAAAACTGTTTTTT. It yields the protein CASTPTATNEKLFF.

This chain joins TRBV5-4 and TRBJ1-2, with TRBD1 matching over 7 bases. The CDR3 runs 13 residues. Germline V gene data show CDR1 as SGHNT and CDR2 as YYREEE (reference sequence). With V trimmed by 0 bases and J by 6 bases, 2 bases remained unmatched. CDR3: CASSLGGGDGYTF. For the CDR3, the DNA is TGTGCCAGCAGCTTGGGAGGGGGCGATGGCTACACCTTC.

The CDR3 loop is CSVVPRGGGPYEQYF. CDR3 coding DNA: TGCAGCGTTGTGCCGCGTGGGGGAGGGCCCTACGAGCAGTACTTC. The chain couples TRBV29-1 to TRBJ2-7; 7 nucleotides line up with TRBD2. CDR1 and CDR2 from the germline V gene are SQVTM and ANQGSEA. The CDR3 is made up of 15 amino acids. With V trimmed by 4 bases and J by 2 bases, 11 bases remained unmatched.

The rearrangement uses TRBV19 and TRBJ1-2, with a tentative D call TRBD1 (5 bases). The CDR3 length is 11 residues. Germline CDR1 reads LNHDA; CDR2 reads SQIVND (reference sequence). V lost 6 bases to trimming and J lost 8 bases, with 10 bases between them. The CDR3 coding sequence is TGTGCCAGTAGGGGGGTAAGCGGCTACACCTTC. Its translation: CASRGVSGYTF.

The chain links TRBV6-5 to TRBJ2-1; 9 bases agree with TRBD2. Germline lookup yields CDR1 MNHEY and CDR2 SVGAGI. V was pared by 0 bases and J by 2 bases, with 2 bases of the junction left unmatched. This CDR3 has 16 residues. This CDR3 reads CASSYSGGGAYNEQFF. CDR3 DNA: TGTGCCAGCAGTTACTCTGGCGGGGGGGCCTACAATGAGCAGTTCTTC.

V and J are TRBV7-9 and TRBJ1-5, with TRBD1 as a possible D gene (6 bases). The germline V gene has CDR1 SEHNR and CDR2 FQNEAQ (reference sequence). The CDR3 has 14 residues. Trimming stripped 11 bases from V and 0 bases from J, with 14 bases between. The CDR3 coding sequence is TGTGCCGCAGGGGAACCTGATAGCAATCAGCCCCAGCATTTT. Its protein product is CAAGEPDSNQPQHF.

This rearrangement joins TRBV14 to TRBJ2-3; maybe TRBD2 (5 bases). The CDR3 has 16 residues. The germline V gene has CDR1 SGHDN and CDR2 FVKESK. Trimming took off 0 bases at V and 1 base at J, with 11 bases between the two ends. In DNA form, the CDR3 reads TGTGCCAGCAGCCAAGATCGGGGATGGGGCACAGATACGCAGTATTTT. Amino acid sequence: CASSQDRGWGTDTQYF.

The chain has TRBV10-2 and TRBJ1-2; 7 nucleotides match TRBD1. Looked up from germline, CDR1 is WSHSY and CDR2 is SAAADI. The trim removed 2 bases at V and 5 bases at J, leaving 8 bases unmatched. This CDR3 has 15 residues. The CDR3: CASSETLQGGYGYTF. In DNA, the CDR3 is TGCGCCAGCAGTGAGACTTTGCAGGGGGGTTATGGCTACACCTTC.

This clone was seen only once. As DNA, the CDR3 is TGCAGTGCTCGGGACGGACCCGAACCGTACTTC. Translating it yields CSARDGPEPYF. V and J are TRBV20-1 and TRBJ2-7; the D gene could be TRBD1 or TRBD2 (5 bases each). The CDR3 is 11 residues long. Germline V CDR1 and CDR2: DFQATT, SNEGSKA (reference sequence). Deletions cut 5 bases from V and 12 bases from J, with 17 bases between.

This clone was seen just once. CDR3 nucleotides: TGTGCCAGCAGCTTCCTTAGGACAGTGGACTACAATGAGCAGTTCTTC. Encoded protein: CASSFLRTVDYNEQFF. The chain links TRBV7-8 to TRBJ2-1, with D tentatively TRBD1 (6 bases). V lost 3 bases to trimming and J lost 3 bases, with 15 bases between them. CDR1 is SGHVS, CDR2 FQNEAQ, per germline. The CDR3 is 16 residues long.